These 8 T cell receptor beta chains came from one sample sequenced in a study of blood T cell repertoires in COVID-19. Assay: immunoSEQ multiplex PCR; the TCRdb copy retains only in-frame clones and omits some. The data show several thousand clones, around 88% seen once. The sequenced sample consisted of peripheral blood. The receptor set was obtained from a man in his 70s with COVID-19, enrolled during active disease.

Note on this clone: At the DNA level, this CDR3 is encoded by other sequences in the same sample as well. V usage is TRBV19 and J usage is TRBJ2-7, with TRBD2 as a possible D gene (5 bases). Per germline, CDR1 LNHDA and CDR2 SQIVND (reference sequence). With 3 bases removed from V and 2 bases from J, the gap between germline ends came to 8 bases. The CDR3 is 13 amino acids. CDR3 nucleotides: TGTGCCAGTAGTATTACCGGGACCTACGAGCAGTACTTC. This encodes CASSITGTYEQYF.

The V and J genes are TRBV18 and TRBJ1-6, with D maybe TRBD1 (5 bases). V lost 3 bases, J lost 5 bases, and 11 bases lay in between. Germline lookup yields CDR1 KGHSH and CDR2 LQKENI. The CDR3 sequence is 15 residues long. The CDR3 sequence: CASSPGRGHNSPLHF. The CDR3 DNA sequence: TGTGCCAGCTCACCGGGGAGGGGACATAATTCACCCCTCCACTTT.

The CDR3 DNA reads TGTGCCAGCAGCCACGTGGGCTTCACAGATACGCAGTATTTT. It yields the protein CASSHVGFTDTQYF. This sequence joins TRBV3-1 (or the pseudogene TRBV3-2) and TRBJ2-3; D ambiguous. The CDR3 loop spans 14 amino acids. V was cut by 3 bases and J by 2 bases, with 9 bases left in between. Looked up from germline, CDR1 is LGHDT and CDR2 is YNNKEL (reference sequence).

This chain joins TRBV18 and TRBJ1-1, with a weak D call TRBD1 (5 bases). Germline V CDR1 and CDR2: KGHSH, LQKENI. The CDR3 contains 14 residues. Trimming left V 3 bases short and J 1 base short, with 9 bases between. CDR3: CASSPNTGNTEAFF. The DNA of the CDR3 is TGTGCCAGCTCACCGAATACAGGGAACACTGAAGCTTTCTTT.

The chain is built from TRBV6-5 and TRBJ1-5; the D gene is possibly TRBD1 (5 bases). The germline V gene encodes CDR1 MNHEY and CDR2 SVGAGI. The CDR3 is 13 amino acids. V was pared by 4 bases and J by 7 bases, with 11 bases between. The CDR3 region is CASSSGGGQPQHF. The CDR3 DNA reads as TGTGCCAGCAGTTCGGGGGGTGGGCAGCCCCAGCATTTT.

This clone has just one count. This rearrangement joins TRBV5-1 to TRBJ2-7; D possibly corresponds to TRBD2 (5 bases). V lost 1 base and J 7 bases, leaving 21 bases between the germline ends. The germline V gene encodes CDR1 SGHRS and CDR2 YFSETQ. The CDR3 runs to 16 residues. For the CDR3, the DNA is TGCGCCAGCAGCTTGACCGGACGGACCTCCGGGGAGGAGCAGTACTTC. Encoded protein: CASSLTGRTSGEEQYF.

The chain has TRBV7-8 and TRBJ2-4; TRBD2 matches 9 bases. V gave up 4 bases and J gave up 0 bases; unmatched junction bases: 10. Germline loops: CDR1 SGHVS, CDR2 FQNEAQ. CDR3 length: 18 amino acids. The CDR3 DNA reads TGTGCCAGCAGCTCGGGACTAGCTCAAACGTTAGCCAAAAACATTCAGTACTTC. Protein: CASSSGLAQTLAKNIQYF.

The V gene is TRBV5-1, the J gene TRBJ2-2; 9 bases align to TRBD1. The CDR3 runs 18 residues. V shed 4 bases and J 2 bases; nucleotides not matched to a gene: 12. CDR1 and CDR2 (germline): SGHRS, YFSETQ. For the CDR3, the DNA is TGCGCCAGCAGCATGCTACCAGGACAGGGGATTAACACCGGGGAGCTGTTTTTT. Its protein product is CASSMLPGQGINTGELFF.